This TCR beta chain was recorded in a study of cytomegalovirus exposure and HLA in healthy donors. Study-level information: Both the 100 to 150 validation repertoires and the approximately 700 first-cohort repertoires used the same platform, as reported by a later analysis.

The donors were part of the validation cohort, which consisted of more than 90 subjects and was separate from the first cohort of 666 subjects. Measured with immunoSEQ multiplex PCR; TCRdb has only the in-frame clones, and not every one. The sample lists some 120,000 clones; about nine tenths were seen once. The CDR3 totals 13 residues. The ends were cut back, 2 bases at V and 3 bases at J, with 8 bases in the middle. Germline V gene sequence: CDR1 MNHEY, CDR2 SMNVEV (reference sequence). Input material: PBMCs. The rearrangement uses TRBV27 and TRBJ2-7; tentative D call: TRBD1 (6 bases). The sequence was collected from a man younger than 40 in good health and CMV-seronegative. CDR3 residues: CASSLGGGYEQYF. The CDR3 nucleotides read TGTGCCAGCAGTTTAGGGGGCGGCTACGAGCAGTACTTC.